These 19 T cell receptor beta chains share one sample of origin, sequenced in a study of blood T cell repertoires in COVID-19. TCRdb keeps only in-frame clones here, not all; method: immunoSEQ multiplex PCR. The table has hundreds of thousands of clones, approximately 92% seen once; the top ten hold 2% to 2.5%. Sequenced input: PBMCs or T cells enriched from blood (not recorded which). The receptors shown here come from a woman younger than 30 who had recovered from COVID-19.

The V gene is TRBV19, the J gene TRBJ1-5; 10 bases align to TRBD1. This CDR3 comprises 14 residues. Germline V gene data show CDR1 as LNHDA and CDR2 as SQIVND (reference sequence). J lost 1 base, V lost 10 bases, and 4 bases had no gene match. CDR3 in amino acids: CATRTGGSNQPQHF. Here the CDR3 DNA reads TGTGCCACCAGGACAGGGGGGAGCAATCAGCCCCAGCATTTT.

This clone was recorded only once. J is TRBJ1-1 and V is TRBV5-4; tentatively, D is TRBD1 (6 bases). V dropped 4 bases and J dropped 4 bases, with 14 bases sitting between them. The germline V gene has CDR1 SGHNT and CDR2 YYREEE (reference sequence). This CDR3 spans 14 amino acids. This CDR3 is CASSDKGGTTEAFF. The CDR3 DNA reads TGTGCCAGCAGCGACAAGGGGGGGACCACTGAAGCTTTCTTT. The full variable domain, in which reference TRBV5-4 and TRBJ1-1 provide the parts outside the CDR3, is ETGVTQSPTHLIKTRGQQVTLRCSSQSGHNTVSWYQQALGQGPQFIFQYYREEENGRGNFPPRFSGLQFPNYSSELNVNALELDDSALYLCASSDKGGTTEAFFGQGTRLTVV.

V usage is TRBV9 and J usage is TRBJ1-2; D unresolved. The CDR3 spans 12 residues. V was shortened by 3 bases and J by 6 bases, with 9 bases between the two germline ends. Germline loops: CDR1 SGDLS, CDR2 YYNGEE. The CDR3 loop is CASSAPGNGYTF. In nucleotides, the CDR3 is TGTGCCAGCAGCGCCCCGGGGAATGGCTACACCTTC.

The rearrangement uses TRBV5-1 and TRBJ1-6, with D perhaps matching TRBD1 (5 bases). Germline loops: CDR1 SGHRS, CDR2 YFSETQ. V was shortened by 1 base and J by 0 bases, with 11 bases between the two germline ends. This CDR3 comprises 17 residues. CDR3 in amino acids: CASSLQGRSSYNSPLHF. The CDR3 coding sequence is TGCGCCAGCAGCTTGCAGGGCCGGAGCTCCTATAATTCACCCCTCCACTTT.

This sequence joins TRBV27 and TRBJ1-2; TRBD1 matches 8 bases. V dropped 4 bases and J dropped 6; count of bases not matched to a gene: 10. CDR1 and CDR2 (germline): MNHEY, SMNVEV (reference sequence). The CDR3 contains 15 residues. The CDR3 coding sequence is TGTGCCAGCAGTTATGGACAGGGATCATCAGATGGCTACACCTTC. It specifies CASSYGQGSSDGYTF.

The CDR3 DNA follows: TGTGCCAGCAGCAAGGGACTAGCGGGGGGGCGGACCGGGGAGCTGTTTTTT. Its translation is CASSKGLAGGRTGELFF. V usage is TRBV9 and J usage is TRBJ2-2, with 16 bases matching TRBD2. The CDR3 is 17 residues long. CDR1 SGDLS and CDR2 YYNGEE come from the germline V gene. V lost 4 bases and J lost 5; bases outside the gene matches: 5.

The genes are TRBV6-6 and TRBJ2-3; 12 bases are shared with TRBD2. Germline assignment: CDR1 MNHNY and CDR2 SVGAGI (reference sequence). The trim removed 4 bases at V and 6 bases at J, leaving 8 bases unmatched. The CDR3 has 16 amino acids. CDR3 protein: CASSSSGGAGLDTQYF. The CDR3 nucleotides read TGTGCCAGCAGTTCTAGCGGGGGGGCGGGTTTGGATACGCAGTATTTT.

The rearrangement links TRBV6-1 to TRBJ1-1, with D uncertain. Trimming stripped 1 base from V and 3 bases from J, with 12 bases between. CDR1 and CDR2 from the germline V gene are MNHNS and SASEGT. This CDR3 has 15 residues. In DNA, the CDR3 is TGTGCCAGCAGTGAAGGAGGGAGGTGGGACACTGAAGCTTTCTTT. It translates to CASSEGGRWDTEAFF.

The chain has TRBV19 and TRBJ2-1, with 9 bases that match TRBD2. Unmatched junction bases numbered 10, after V lost 5 bases and J lost 8 bases. The CDR3 loop spans 15 amino acids. Germline CDR1 LNHDA, CDR2 SQIVND (reference sequence). The CDR3 nucleotides read TGTGCCAGTAGTCGGGGACTAGCTGAGGTCGATGAGCAGTTCTTC. It specifies CASSRGLAEVDEQFF.

The chain combines TRBV2 with TRBJ1-2; 10 bases map to TRBD1. The CDR3 sequence is 14 residues long. Germline V gene data show CDR1 as SNHLY and CDR2 as FYNNEI. Trimming at V came to 4 bases and at J to 4 bases, leaving 3 bases not matched to a gene. In nucleotides, the CDR3 is TGTGCCAGCAGTGGACAGGGGGCCCTCTATGGCTACACCTTC. Protein: CASSGQGALYGYTF.

V and J are TRBV7-3 and TRBJ2-3, with D possibly TRBD1 on 7 matching bases. Trimming cost V 0 bases and J 2 bases, with 15 bases left between them. Germline V gives CDR1 SGHTA, CDR2 FQGTGA. The CDR3 consists of 17 residues. In DNA form, the CDR3 reads TGTGCCAGCAGCTTAACGCCGCGGGACAGCCTCACAGATACGCAGTATTTT. This encodes CASSLTPRDSLTDTQYF.

The chain combines TRBV2 with TRBJ1-1; TRBD1 matches at 7 bases. Trimming at V came to 6 bases and at J to 8 bases, leaving 9 bases not matched to a gene. CDR1 is SNHLY and CDR2 is FYNNEI in the germline V gene. This CDR3 comprises 13 residues. The CDR3 spells CASSPGQSLEAFF. The CDR3 DNA follows: TGTGCCAGCAGCCCGGGACAGTCACTGGAAGCTTTCTTT.

This chain joins TRBV7-6 and TRBJ1-6; D is perhaps TRBD1 (6 bases). The germline CDR1 and CDR2 sequences are SGHVS and FNYEAQ. The germline V and J ends were trimmed by 1 base and 9 bases, with 22 bases remaining between them. This CDR3 region has 18 residues. The chain's CDR3 is CASSLVRQGSMSGSPLHF. CDR3 DNA: TGTGCCAGCAGCTTAGTTCGGCAGGGGAGTATGAGCGGTTCACCCCTCCACTTT.

This clone was observed once. This rearrangement joins TRBV2 to TRBJ1-2; 7 nucleotides line up with TRBD1. CDR1 and CDR2 (germline): SNHLY, FYNNEI. Unmatched junction bases numbered 3, after V lost 6 bases and J lost 8 bases. This CDR3 is 11 amino acids long. DNA of the CDR3: TGTGCCAGCAGGTGGGACAGAGGCTACACCTTC. Translating it yields CASRWDRGYTF.

This clone was recorded only once. This sequence joins TRBV5-4 and TRBJ1-2, with 9 bases matching TRBD1. CDR3 length equals 14 residues. CDR1 and CDR2 from the germline V gene are SGHNT and YYREEE (reference sequence). V shed 4 bases, J shed 5 bases, and the junction held 6 bases outside the gene matches. The chain's CDR3 is CASSEDRGPYGYTF. CDR3 DNA: TGTGCCAGCAGCGAGGACAGGGGACCTTATGGCTACACCTTC.

The J gene is TRBJ1-1, the V gene TRBV10-2; 8 bases line up with TRBD1. The ends lost 7 bases at V and 0 bases at J; junction bases unmatched: 13. Germline V gene data show CDR1 as WSHSY and CDR2 as SAAADI. CDR3 length: 17 residues. CDR3 in DNA: TGCGCCAGCAATTTCGGGACAGGCAATATTATGAACACTGAAGCTTTCTTT. This translates into CASNFGTGNIMNTEAFF.

This chain connects TRBV30 to TRBJ1-5, with TRBD1 identical over 10 bases. The CDR3 is 15 residues long. Per germline, CDR1 GTSNPN and CDR2 SVGIG (reference sequence). V lost 2 bases to trimming and J lost 2 bases; unmatched junction nucleotides: 3. The CDR3 protein is CAWSQGQGGNQPQHF. The DNA of the CDR3 is TGTGCCTGGAGTCAAGGACAGGGGGGCAATCAGCCCCAGCATTTT.

The CDR3 loop is CASSDSGGPSSYNEQFF. In nucleotides, the CDR3 is TGTGCCAGCAGCGATAGCGGGGGGCCGAGCTCCTACAATGAGCAGTTCTTC. V and J are TRBV11-3 and TRBJ2-1, with TRBD2 matching 10 bases. The CDR3 spans 17 residues. The junction had 7 bases not matched to a gene; V was cut back by 5 bases and J by 0 bases. Per germline, CDR1 SGHNT and CDR2 YENEEA.

This clone has only a few counts. The V and J genes are TRBV5-6 and TRBJ2-2; D is perhaps TRBD1 (5 bases). Germline CDR1 SGHDT, CDR2 YYEEEE. Trimming stripped 0 bases from V and 6 bases from J, with 6 bases between. The CDR3 contains 13 residues. CDR3 region: CASSLAGPGELFF. The CDR3 DNA sequence: TGTGCCAGCAGCTTGGCAGGGCCCGGGGAGCTGTTTTTT.